A selection of T cell receptor beta chains follows, all from one sample in a study of beta chain features in type 1 diabetes. Only in-frame clones appear in the TCRdb table, and some are missing; sequencing was by immunoSEQ multiplex PCR. In the table there are approximately 340,000 clones, around 16% of which are singletons. The sample was naive CD4+ T cells from blood. The source of these receptors is a woman under 30 in good health. Both conserved end residues are part of each CDR3. A D gene is named only where the DNA matches it firmly. Clone size is stated in some rows and not others, as once, few, many or a class when expanded.

TGTGCCAGCTCACCAAGTTCAGCGGGGGTTTACAATGAGCAGTTCTTC CASSPSSAGVYNEQFF TRBV18 few TRBJ2-1 TRBD2
TGTGCCAGCAGTGAAGTTAGAGAGACCCAGTACTTC CASSEVRETQYF TRBV6-1 . TRBJ2-5 .
TGTGCCTGGAGTCTGACTAGCGGGAATCGAGGGAGTAGGGCCAACGTCCTGACTTTC CAWSLTSGNRGSRANVLTF TRBV30 . TRBJ2-6 TRBD2
TGTGCCAGCAGTTGGGACAGGGGGCAAAGGGGCTACACCTTC CASSWDRGQRGYTF TRBV6-5 . TRBJ1-2 TRBD1
TGTGCCAGCAGCCAGTTCGACAGAGCGGGGAATGAAAAACTGTTTTTT CASSQFDRAGNEKLFF TRBV4-2 few TRBJ1-4 .
TGTGCCAGCAGTTTGAGACTAGCGGGGGGGAGACTCGAGCAGTTCTTC CASSLRLAGGRLEQFF TRBV27 . TRBJ2-1 TRBD2
TGTGCCAGCTCACCACCGCAAGGGGTTGGGAATCAGCCCCAGCATTTT CASSPPQGVGNQPQHF TRBV18 . TRBJ1-5 .
TGTGCCAGCCAATCGGGATATAGCAATCAGCCCCAGCATTTT CASQSGYSNQPQHF TRBV2 few TRBJ1-5 .
TGTGCCTGGAGTGGCGGGCAGCCTCTCTACGAGCAGTACTTC CAWSGGQPLYEQYF TRBV30 few TRBJ2-7 .
TGTGCCAGCTCACCGGGACAACACTACGAGCAGTACTTC CASSPGQHYEQYF TRBV18 few TRBJ2-7 .
TGTGCCTGGAGTATGGGACTAGCGGGAGTAACAGATACGCAGTATTTT CAWSMGLAGVTDTQYF TRBV30 . TRBJ2-3 TRBD2
TGTGCCAGCAGCCCGACAGGGGAGACCCAGTACTTC CASSPTGETQYF TRBV7-6 few TRBJ2-5 TRBD1
TGTGCCAGCAGCGACAGGGGAAGGTCCTACGAGCAGTACTTC CASSDRGRSYEQYF TRBV7-9 few TRBJ2-7 TRBD1
TGTGCCAGCATGGGGGCAGCTAGCACAGATACGCAGTATTTT CASMGAASTDTQYF TRBV27 . TRBJ2-3 .
TGTGCCAGCAGCTTATACAGGGCGGCAGATACGCAGTATTTT CASSLYRAADTQYF TRBV7-2 few TRBJ2-3 .
TGCGCCAGCAGCCCCCCCCAACTGGTGACCGGGGAGCTGTTTTTT CASSPPQLVTGELFF TRBV5-1 . TRBJ2-2 .
TGTGCCACCAGCAGAAGACAGGGAGGCACTGAAGCTTTCTTT CATSRRQGGTEAFF TRBV15 once TRBJ1-1 TRBD1
TGTGCCAGCAGCAATGGGAGGGGTCCAGGGACCCAGTACTTC CASSNGRGPGTQYF TRBV21-1 . TRBJ2-5 .
TGTGCCAGCAGTCCCGGGACAAGAAACTACGAGCAGTACTTC CASSPGTRNYEQYF TRBV6-6 few TRBJ2-7 .
TGTGCCAGCAGCTTTAGTAGGGGTCCTCAAGATACGCAGTATTTT CASSFSRGPQDTQYF TRBV11-2 . TRBJ2-3 .
TGTGCCAGCAGCTACGGGCGGGATAGCTCCTACAATGAGCAGTTCTTC CASSYGRDSSYNEQFF TRBV27 . TRBJ2-1 .
TGTGCCAGCTCGCAGCAGGGCGCCGGGGAGCTGTTTTTT CASSQQGAGELFF TRBV18 few TRBJ2-2 .
TGTGCCAGCAGCGCAACAAAGACAGTGAACACTGAAGCTTTCTTT CASSATKTVNTEAFF TRBV7-8 . TRBJ1-1 .
TGTGCCAGCAGCCTAGGGGGGGGCATGGGCACTGAAGCTTTCTTT CASSLGGGMGTEAFF TRBV11-2 few TRBJ1-1 .
TGTGCCAGCAAATCACAGGGCGGAAACTCCTACAATGAGCAGTTCTTC CASKSQGGNSYNEQFF TRBV2 few TRBJ2-1 .
TGTGCCAGCAGCCCACAGGGTTACTCCTACAATGAGCAGTTCTTC CASSPQGYSYNEQFF TRBV5-4 . TRBJ2-1 .
TGCGCCAGCAGCTCGGGACAGGGGGCAACTGAAGCTTTCTTT CASSSGQGATEAFF TRBV5-1 . TRBJ1-1 TRBD1
TGTGCCAGCAGCCCCCAAACGGGAGGAGGAAATGAGCAGTTCTTC CASSPQTGGGNEQFF TRBV7-3 . TRBJ2-1 TRBD2
TGTGCCAGTAGCGGGAGAGGGACCTTC CASSGRGTF TRBV19 few TRBJ1-2 .
TGTGCCTGGAGTCAGGGGAACTCTGGAAACACCATATATTTT CAWSQGNSGNTIYF TRBV30 . TRBJ1-3 .
TGTGCCAGTAGTATCCCCCCCAGCGGTGAGCAGTTCTTC CASSIPPSGEQFF TRBV19 . TRBJ2-1 .
TGTGCCAGCACTCTGGGGACTACCCGCAGCGAGCAGTACTTC CASTLGTTRSEQYF TRBV7-2 few TRBJ2-7 TRBD2
TGCAGCGTTGGAGAGCGGGGGTACGAGCAGTACTTC CSVGERGYEQYF TRBV29-1 . TRBJ2-7 TRBD2
TGTGCCAGCAGCTTCGGCGGGAGTTTACAGTACGAGCAGTACTTC CASSFGGSLQYEQYF TRBV5-6 few TRBJ2-7 TRBD2
TGTGCCAGCAGCCCCTCAGACAGGGCCTACAATGAGCAGTTCTTC CASSPSDRAYNEQFF TRBV16 . TRBJ2-1 TRBD1
TGTGCCAGCGACAGGGGGCAGGGCGAGCAGTACTTC CASDRGQGEQYF TRBV2 few TRBJ2-7 TRBD1
TGCGCCAGCAGCTTGGGGGGACTAGCGGGAGCCGACAATGAGCAGTTCTTC CASSLGGLAGADNEQFF TRBV5-1 . TRBJ2-1 TRBD2
TGTGCCAGCAGCTCGAGACAGGGTTTAACTGAAGCTTTCTTT CASSSRQGLTEAFF TRBV7-9 . TRBJ1-1 TRBD1
TGTGCAAGTCGCTTTGGCGGGGGCCGCAGAAACTATGGCTACACCTTC CASRFGGGRRNYGYTF TRBV12-2 few TRBJ1-2 .
TGTGCCAGCAGTTTATTCGGCAGGGAGGCTGGCTACACCTTC CASSLFGREAGYTF TRBV28 few TRBJ1-2 .
TGTGCCAGCAGTGATCTTAGACTAGCGGGAGATAGCGAGCAGTACTTC CASSDLRLAGDSEQYF TRBV2 . TRBJ2-7 TRBD2
TGTGCCACCAGCAGAAGACAGGGGGTTCCGGAGACCCAGTACTTC CATSRRQGVPETQYF TRBV15 . TRBJ2-5 TRBD1
TGTGCCAGCAGCGTAGATAACAGTATAGCTGGGGCCAACGTCCTGACTTTC CASSVDNSIAGANVLTF TRBV9 . TRBJ2-6 .
TGTGCCAGCAGCGCCGGACAGGGAAGAGAAAAACTGTTTTTT CASSAGQGREKLFF TRBV9 . TRBJ1-4 TRBD1
TGTGCCAGCAGCTTCATCTACAGGGGAACTGAAGCTTTCTTT CASSFIYRGTEAFF TRBV11-1 few TRBJ1-1 TRBD1
TGCAGCGTTTCACAGGGCCGTCACAATGAGCAGTTCTTC CSVSQGRHNEQFF TRBV29-1 few TRBJ2-1 .
TGCGCCAGCAGCCAAGAGACACCTTACAATGAGCAGTTCTTC CASSQETPYNEQFF TRBV4-3 few TRBJ2-1 .